The present TCR beta chain was sequenced within a study of T cells after yellow fever vaccination. Per germline, CDR1 SGHNT and CDR2 YYREEE (reference sequence). The CDR3 spans 16 residues. J lost 2 bases, V lost 2 bases, and 8 bases had no gene match. TCRdb recomputed calls from the 5' RACE reads with MiXCR, one row per CDR3 protein. The table lists just under 600,000 distinct CDR3 sequences, approximately 13% of them singletons. The chain combines TRBV5-4 with TRBJ2-3; TRBD1 matches at 7 bases. Source: PBMCs, taken on the day of the yellow fever booster vaccination. The receptor comes from a man younger than 40 who received the YFV17D yellow fever vaccine. Written as DNA, the CDR3 is TGTGCCAGCAGCTTCCTCTCGGGACAGACCACAGATACGCAGTATTTT. It specifies CASSFLSGQTTDTQYF.